These 27 T cell receptor beta chains share one sample of origin, sequenced in a study of regulatory T cells in long-lasting Graves disease. Time point specified: newly diagnosed GD, antithyroid drugs for less than 3 months. RNA from PBMCs was the source of the TCR library. Arm-PCR of CDR3 regions and iRepertoire HTBI primers were the basis on which TCR beta libraries were built. TCRdb recomputed calls from the multiplex PCR reads with MiXCR, one row per CDR3 protein. The table has over 300,000 distinct CDR3 sequences, roughly 16% seen once; the top ten hold around a fifth. This specimen consisted of peripheral blood mononuclear cells (PBMCs), obtained at new diagnosis, from a patient treated with antithyroid drugs. Every receptor here comes from a female donor with Graves disease.

V usage is TRBV12-3 or TRBV12-4 and J usage is TRBJ2-5; 9 bases align to TRBD1. This CDR3 is built from 17 residues. V lost 7 bases, J lost 5 bases, and 17 bases stayed unmatched. CDR3 protein: CASIPGGQGFSAETQYF. The CDR3 bases are TGTGCCAGCATCCCGGGCGGACAGGGGTTTTCCGCGGAGACCCAGTACTTC.

This chain joins TRBV20-1 and TRBJ1-1; D perhaps matches TRBD1 (5 bases). The CDR3 runs 14 residues. Trimming left V 2 bases short and J 1 base short, with 11 bases between. Per germline, CDR1 DFQATT and CDR2 SNEGSKA (reference sequence). In DNA, the CDR3 is TGCAGTGCTAGATATCATCAGGGGAACACTGAAGCTTTCTTT. Its protein is CSARYHQGNTEAFF.

The chain couples TRBV5-4 to TRBJ2-5, with D possibly being TRBD1 (6 bases). Trimming shortened V by 6 bases and J by 2 bases, and 17 bases separated the two germline ends. The V gene's germline CDR1 is SGHNT and CDR2 YYREEE (reference sequence). CDR3 size: 15 residues. Here the CDR3 reads CASTKYQGLQETQYF. CDR3 coding DNA: TGTGCCAGCACCAAGTACCAGGGGCTACAAGAGACCCAGTACTTC.

The chain uses TRBV6-2 or TRBV6-3 and TRBJ1-6, with D hard to call. Trimming shortened V by 2 bases and J by 9 bases, and 8 bases separated the two germline ends. Germline lookup yields CDR1 MNHEY and CDR2 SVGEGT. CDR3 length: 13 residues. CDR3 sequence (DNA): TGTGCCAGCAGTTACGGGCAGACTTCACCCCTCCACTTT. Its translation is CASSYGQTSPLHF.

This clonotype was found many times. The chain has TRBV20-1 and TRBJ1-2; no clear D. Per the germline V gene, CDR1 is DFQATT and CDR2 is SNEGSKA (reference sequence). V was trimmed by 3 bases and J by 1 base, leaving 6 bases between them. The CDR3 extends over 12 amino acids. The CDR3 nucleotides read TGCAGTGCTAGGGAAAATAACTATGGCTACACCTTC. Protein sequence: CSARENNYGYTF.

The chain has TRBV7-9 and TRBJ2-1; the match to TRBD2 covers 10 bases. The end of the DNA aligns better with TRBJ2-5, so the J call may be wrong. The CDR3 length is 14 residues. Germline assignment: CDR1 SEHNR and CDR2 FQNEAQ (reference sequence). CDR3 region: CASSSGGRPETQYF. As DNA, the CDR3 is TGTGCCAGCAGTAGCGGGGGGCGCCCAGAGACCCAGTACTTC.

This clonotype was observed at least ten times. This chain links TRBV2 with TRBJ2-5; 10 nucleotides match TRBD2. The CDR3 extends over 14 amino acids. V shed 7 bases, J shed 4 bases, and the junction held 6 bases outside the gene matches. Germline assignment: CDR1 SNHLY and CDR2 FYNNEI. The DNA of the CDR3 is TGTGCCAGCAAGAGCGGGGGGGCCGGAGAGACCCAGTACTTC. Amino acids: CASKSGGAGETQYF.

DNA of the CDR3: TGTGCCAGCAGTGGACTAACTGCGGGCACCGGGGAGCTGTTTTTT. Protein sequence: CASSGLTAGTGELFF. The chain has TRBV2 and TRBJ2-2, with a weak D call TRBD2 (5 bases). The length of the CDR3 is 15 residues. Deletions cut 4 bases from V and 4 bases from J, with 13 bases between. CDR1 is SNHLY and CDR2 is FYNNEI in the germline V gene.

This clonotype was observed many times. The chain is built from TRBV4-1 and TRBJ2-7; TRBD2 matches 7 bases. The CDR3 has 17 residues. From germline, CDR1 is MGHRA and CDR2 YSYEKL. Unmatched junction bases numbered 11, after V lost 1 base and J lost 2 bases. The CDR3 loop is CASSQVPWRETAYEQYF. The DNA for the CDR3 is TGCGCCAGCAGCCAAGTTCCATGGCGGGAGACCGCCTACGAGCAGTACTTC.

This clonotype was counted ten times or more. The chain recombines TRBV28 with TRBJ1-5; 8 nucleotides line up with TRBD1. This CDR3 has 14 amino acids. Germline CDR1 is MDHEN and CDR2 is SYDVKM. V lost 11 bases and J lost 4; bases outside the gene matches: 10. CDR3 residues: CASGQGGSNQPQHF. The CDR3 nucleotides read TGTGCCTCAGGACAGGGAGGGAGTAATCAGCCCCAGCATTTT.

With respect to this clonotype: The junction departs from germline at one end; a sequencing error may be responsible. CDR3 protein: CASRGVRGTDTQYF. The CDR3 DNA reads as TGTGCTAGCAGGGGCGTTCGGGGCACAGATACGCAGTATTTT. The V call is TRBV27, the J call TRBJ2-3, with D maybe TRBD1 (6 bases). This CDR3 has 14 amino acids. Germline CDR1 reads MNHEY; CDR2 reads SMNVEV (reference sequence).

This clonotype was observed at least ten times. The CDR3 region has the DNA TGTGCCAGCAGCAACCTCAGGGGGAATTCAGGAGAGACCCAGTACTTC. This encodes CASSNLRGNSGETQYF. The rearrangement joins TRBV27 to TRBJ2-5, with 7 bases matching TRBD1. From germline, CDR1 is MNHEY and CDR2 SMNVEV (reference sequence). This CDR3 region has 16 residues. V lost 6 bases, J lost 4 bases, and 14 bases stayed unmatched.

This clonotype has a single count. One junction end disagrees with the germline gene, perhaps due to a read error. The V gene is TRBV11-2, the J gene TRBJ2-7; no clear D. The CDR3 spans 13 residues. Germline assignment: CDR1 SGHAT and CDR2 FQNNGV. Written as DNA, the CDR3 is TGTGCCAGCAGCTTAGGAAGCCCCTACGGGCAGTACTTC. Encoded protein: CASSLGSPYGQYF.

This clonotype has a count of ten or more. The rearrangement joins TRBV3-1 to TRBJ1-2, with 8 bases fitting TRBD1. V lost 0 bases, J lost 5 bases, and 5 bases stayed unmatched. CDR1 and CDR2 (germline): LGHDT, YNNKEL (reference sequence). This CDR3 comprises 15 residues. The CDR3 loop reads CASSQEPQGAYGYTF. The CDR3 region has the DNA TGTGCCAGCAGCCAAGAACCCCAGGGGGCGTATGGCTACACCTTC. The variable domain in full, completed from reference TRBV3-1 and TRBJ1-2, reads DTAVSQTPKYLVTQMGNDKSIKCEQNLGHDTMYWYKQDSKKFLKIMFSYNNKELIINETVPNRFSPKSPDKAHLNLHINSLELGDSAVYFCASSQEPQGAYGYTFGSGTRLTVV.

This clonotype has ten or more counts. This chain connects TRBV20-1 to TRBJ1-5; D not resolved. The CDR3 spans 14 residues. The germline V and J ends were trimmed by 3 bases and 1 base, with 10 bases remaining between them. Germline V gives CDR1 DFQATT, CDR2 SNEGSKA (reference sequence). The CDR3 loop is CSASFYGSNQPQHF. Here the CDR3 DNA reads TGCAGTGCTAGTTTTTATGGAAGCAATCAGCCCCAGCATTTT.

V usage is TRBV6-5 and J usage is TRBJ2-4; D unresolved. CDR3 size: 15 residues. Deletions cut 0 bases from V and 3 bases from J, with 9 bases between. Germline V CDR1 and CDR2: MNHEY, SVGAGI. This CDR3 reads CASSYSIVGKNIQYF. The CDR3 coding sequence is TGTGCCAGCAGTTACTCAATCGTGGGCAAAAACATTCAGTACTTC.

This clonotype has ten or more counts. This sequence joins TRBV20-1 and TRBJ1-3; a weak D match, TRBD1 (5 bases). Trimming shortened V by 0 bases and J by 8 bases, and 11 bases separated the two germline ends. Germline assignment: CDR1 DFQATT and CDR2 SNEGSKA (reference sequence). The CDR3 sequence is 13 residues long. The CDR3 loop is CSARDLQGDTIYF. The CDR3 nucleotides are TGCAGTGCTAGAGATCTCCAGGGTGACACCATATATTTT.

The J gene is TRBJ2-4, the V gene TRBV12-3 or TRBV12-4, with 9 bases aligning to TRBD1. The CDR3 totals 14 residues. V lost 5 bases to trimming and J lost 6 bases; unmatched junction nucleotides: 5. The CDR3 DNA is TGTGCCAGCAGTCAGGGACAGGGCAGAAACATTCAGTACTTC. This sequence encodes CASSQGQGRNIQYF.

This chain links TRBV6-5 with TRBJ2-3; no clear D gene. CDR1 and CDR2 (germline): MNHEY, SVGAGI. This CDR3 contains 13 residues. V was cut by 2 bases and J by 6 bases, with 9 bases left in between. CDR3 DNA sequence: TGTGCCAGCAGTTACGCACCCCTGGATACGCAGTATTTT. Residues: CASSYAPLDTQYF.

In this sample, this clonotype turned up many times. The gene calls are TRBV6-5 and TRBJ2-2; 13 bases align to TRBD2. This CDR3 region has 16 residues. Trimming at V came to 2 bases and at J to 7 bases, leaving 4 bases not matched to a gene. Germline CDR1 is MNHEY and CDR2 is SVGAGI. This chain's CDR3 is CASSYGTSGIVGELFF. CDR3 in DNA: TGTGCCAGCAGTTACGGGACTAGCGGGATCGTCGGGGAGCTGTTTTTT.

This clonotype has at least ten counts. V gene TRBV11-2 combines with J gene TRBJ2-2, with 9 bases fitting TRBD2. Germline trimming cut 4 bases from V and 5 bases from J; bases unmatched to any gene: 5. This CDR3 comprises 15 residues. Looked up from germline, CDR1 is SGHAT and CDR2 is FQNNGV. The CDR3 here is CASSSAGGATGELFF. The CDR3 DNA is TGTGCCAGCAGCTCAGCGGGGGGTGCGACCGGGGAGCTGTTTTTT. The full variable domain, with the rest looked up from reference TRBV11-2 and TRBJ2-2, is EAGVAQSPRYKIIEKRQSVAFWCNPISGHATLYWYQQILGQGPKLLIQFQNNGVVDDSQLPKDRFSAERLKGVDSTLKIQPAKLEDSAVYLCASSSAGGATGELFFGEGSRLTVL.

The chain employs TRBV12-3 or TRBV12-4 and TRBJ2-3, with 8 nucleotides matching TRBD1. The CDR3 has 17 residues. The J segment lost 2 bases and the V segment lost 6 bases, leaving 13 bases of the junction unmatched. The CDR3 DNA follows: TGTGCCAGCAGCCAAGCGGGTACAGGGGGAGACACAGATACGCAGTATTTT. Protein product: CASSQAGTGGDTDTQYF.

This clonotype was detected many times. The chain links TRBV19 to TRBJ2-5; 14 positions match TRBD2. Germline lookup yields CDR1 LNHDA and CDR2 SQIVND (reference sequence). This CDR3 comprises 18 residues. The J segment lost 1 base and the V segment lost 4 bases, leaving 8 bases of the junction unmatched. The chain's CDR3 is CASSTGLAGGWGQETQYF. CDR3 coding DNA: TGTGCCAGTAGTACCGGACTAGCGGGAGGTTGGGGCCAAGAGACCCAGTACTTC.

This sequence joins TRBV28 and TRBJ1-5; 11 bases line up with TRBD1. CDR1 is MDHEN, CDR2 SYDVKM, per germline. This CDR3 contains 19 residues. V lost 6 bases, J lost 0 bases, and 13 bases stayed unmatched. The DNA for the CDR3 is TGTGCCAGCAGGCACTACGGACAGGGGGCACAATATAGCAATCAGCCCCAGCATTTT. Translating it yields CASRHYGQGAQYSNQPQHF. Together with reference TRBV28 and TRBJ1-5, the CDR3 gives the full variable domain: DVKVTQSSRYLVKRTGEKVFLECVQDMDHENMFWYRQDPGLGLRLIYFSYDVKMKEKGDIPEGYSVSREKKERFSLILESASTNQTSMYLCASRHYGQGAQYSNQPQHFGDGTRLSIL.

This clonotype was recorded many times. The CDR3 coding sequence is TGCAGTGCTAGGGGGCGCGGACCGTACGAGCAGTACTTC. Translated, it gives CSARGRGPYEQYF. The genes are TRBV20-1 and TRBJ2-7; TRBD1 might be the D (5 bases). With 3 bases removed from V and 4 bases from J, the gap between germline ends came to 13 bases. Germline V gene lookup returns CDR1 DFQATT and CDR2 SNEGSKA (reference sequence). The CDR3 is made up of 13 amino acids.

The table lists this clonotype with many counts. V usage is TRBV30 and J usage is TRBJ2-3; maybe TRBD2 (5 bases). Germline CDR1 GTSNPN, CDR2 SVGIG (reference sequence). The V gene lost 1 base and the J gene lost 1 base, with 12 bases spanning the gap. This CDR3 has 15 amino acids. As DNA, the CDR3 is TGTGCCTGGAGTGGTCCATGGCGGGGCACAGATACGCAGTATTTT. Protein product: CAWSGPWRGTDTQYF.

The V call is TRBV4-2, the J call TRBJ2-3, with D perhaps matching TRBD1 (6 bases). Looked up from germline, CDR1 is LGHNA and CDR2 is YNFKEQ. V lost 4 bases and J lost 0, with 14 bases in between. This CDR3 comprises 16 residues. The CDR3 reads CASSRHDRTSTDTQYF. In DNA form, the CDR3 reads TGTGCCAGCAGCCGACATGACAGGACTAGCACAGATACGCAGTATTTT.